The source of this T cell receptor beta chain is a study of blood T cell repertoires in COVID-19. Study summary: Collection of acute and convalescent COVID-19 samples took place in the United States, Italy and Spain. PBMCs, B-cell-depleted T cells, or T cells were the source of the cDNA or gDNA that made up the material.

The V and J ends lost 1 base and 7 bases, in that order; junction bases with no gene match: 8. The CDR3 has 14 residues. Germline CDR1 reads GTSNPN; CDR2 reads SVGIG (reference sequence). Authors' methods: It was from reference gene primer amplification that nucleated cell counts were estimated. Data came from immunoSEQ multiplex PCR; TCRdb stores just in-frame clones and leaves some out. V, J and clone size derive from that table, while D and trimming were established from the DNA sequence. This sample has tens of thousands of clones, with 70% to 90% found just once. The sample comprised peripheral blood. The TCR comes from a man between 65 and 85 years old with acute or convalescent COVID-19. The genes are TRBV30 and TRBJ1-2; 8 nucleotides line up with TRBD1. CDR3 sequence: CAWSAALTGGGYTF. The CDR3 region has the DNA TGTGCCTGGAGTGCCGCTCTCACAGGGGGTGGCTACACCTTC.